This T cell receptor (beta chain) was recovered during a study of T cell responses to AZD1222 COVID-19 vaccine. CDR1 MDHEN and CDR2 SYDVKM come from the germline V gene. CDR3 length equals 17 residues. Trimming removed 6 bases from V and 2 bases from J, with 19 bases in between. Data came from immunoSEQ multiplex PCR; TCRdb stores just in-frame clones and leaves some out. Seen here are around 130,000 clones, around 94% observed once, and the top ten hold roughly 6.6%. Source: peripheral blood, taken on day 0 of AZD1222 vaccination. The source is an adult in good health. This chain links TRBV28 with TRBJ2-2, with D uncertain. This CDR3 reads CASSPQYVYLNTGELFF. CDR3 nucleotide sequence: TGTGCCAGCAGCCCCCAGTACGTCTATTTAAACACCGGGGAGCTGTTTTTT.